The rows below give T cell receptor beta chains drawn from one sample of a study of PD-1 blockade in classical Hodgkin lymphoma. Here immunoSEQ multiplex PCR was the method, and the copy in TCRdb shows in-frame clones only, minus some. The sample has about 28,000 clones; around 80% are singletons. Material: peripheral blood mononuclear cells (PBMCs), obtained before the fourth cycle of nivolumab. Receptors were obtained from a human donor with classical Hodgkin lymphoma. The CDR3 runs from the conserved cysteine through the conserved F or W. The D gene is left open where the match is weak. Only some rows state a clone size, as once, few, many or a class for expanded clones.

CDR3 length	V gene	J gene	clone size	D gene	CDR3 DNA	CDR3 protein
14	TRBV5-6	TRBJ1-5	-	TRBD1	TGTGCCAGCAGCTTCGGGACAGGTAATCAGCCCCAGCATTTT	CASSFGTGNQPQHF
12	TRBV2	TRBJ1-4	once	-	TGTGCCAGCAGTGGGAGAGAGGAAAAACTGTTTTTT	CASSGREEKLFF
13	TRBV18	TRBJ2-2	-	-	TGTGCCAGCTCACCCCAGAACACCGGGGAGCTGTTTTTT	CASSPQNTGELFF
14	TRBV7-9	TRBJ1-1	-	-	TGTGCCAGCAGCTTAAGGTGGGGGAACACTGAAGCTTTCTTT	CASSLRWGNTEAFF
13	TRBV9	TRBJ2-5	-	TRBD1	TGTGCCAGCAGCGTGGACAGGGCGGAGACCCAGTACTTC	CASSVDRAETQYF
14	TRBV28	TRBJ2-7	-	-	TGTGCCAGCAGGCCCACGGGAGTTTTCTACGAGCAGTACTTC	CASRPTGVFYEQYF
12	TRBV19	TRBJ1-1	-	-	TGTGCCAGTAGTATAGGAGGGCCTGAAGCTTTCTTT	CASSIGGPEAFF
16	TRBV30	TRBJ2-1	-	-	TGTGCCTGGAGTGTACGAGCCGGAGTGGGACTCCGTGAGCAGTTCTTC	CAWSVRAGVGLREQFF
13	TRBV6-6	TRBJ2-2	once	-	TGTGCCAGCAGTTATCCGAACACCGGGGAGCTGTTTTTT	CASSYPNTGELFF
12	TRBV19	TRBJ2-7	once	-	TGTGCCAGTAACTCCCCCAGGGGCGAGCAGTACTTC	CASNSPRGEQYF
13	TRBV7-9	TRBJ1-1	few	-	TGTGCCAGCAGCCGGACACCGAGTTCTGAAGCTTTCTTT	CASSRTPSSEAFF
13	TRBV7-2	TRBJ2-3	-	TRBD2	TGTGCCAGCAGCTTAGGCCCAGCGGGATTGCAGTATTTT	CASSLGPAGLQYF
13	TRBV19	TRBJ2-3	few	-	TGTGCCAGTAGTCAGACGAGCACAGATACGCAGTATTTT	CASSQTSTDTQYF
16	TRBV4-1	TRBJ2-7	-	TRBD1	TGCGCCAGCAGCCTCGACCCACACAGGGGGCCACCCGAGCAGTACTTC	CASSLDPHRGPPEQYF
14	TRBV19	TRBJ2-3	-	-	TGTGCCAGTAGTATCTATCCTAGCACAGATACGCAGTATTTT	CASSIYPSTDTQYF
15	TRBV10-3	TRBJ2-6	-	TRBD1	TGTGCCATGGGGACAGGGAACTCTGGGGCCAACGTCCTGACTTTC	CAMGTGNSGANVLTF
15	TRBV11-3	TRBJ2-5	-	-	TGTGCCAGCAGCTTCGGGACTTCCCCCCGGGAGACCCAGTACTTC	CASSFGTSPRETQYF
12	TRBV6-1	TRBJ2-7	-	-	TGTGCCAGCAGCATGACAGGTTACGAGCAGTACTTC	CASSMTGYEQYF
15	TRBV28	TRBJ2-7	-	TRBD2	TGTGCCAGCAACTTGTCGGGACTACCGCCCCCGGGGCAGTACTTC	CASNLSGLPPPGQYF
13	TRBV7-9	TRBJ2-2	-	-	TGTGCCAGCAGTAGAGGGAACACCGGGGAGCTGTTTTTT	CASSRGNTGELFF
14	TRBV7-9	TRBJ1-1	-	TRBD1	TGTGCCAGCAGCTCGGGACAGGTGAACACTGAAGCTTTCTTT	CASSSGQVNTEAFF
13	TRBV6-1	TRBJ2-5	-	-	TGTGCCAGCAGTGAACACAGGGAAGAGACCCAGTACTTC	CASSEHREETQYF
14	TRBV19	TRBJ2-7	-	-	TGTGCCAGTAGCGACCCCGGGACTGCCCACGAGCAGTACTTC	CASSDPGTAHEQYF
13	TRBV19	TRBJ1-4	-	-	TGTGCCAGTAGTATCCTGACCGGTGAAAAACTGTTTTTT	CASSILTGEKLFF
16	TRBV7-9	TRBJ1-2	-	-	TGTGCCAGCAGCTTATGGCTATCTCCAGAGGGGGGAGGCTACACCTTC	CASSLWLSPEGGGYTF
14	TRBV11-2	TRBJ2-7	once	-	TGTGCCAGCAGCTTAATCGACCTATCATACGAGCAGTACTTC	CASSLIDLSYEQYF
11	TRBV6-1	TRBJ2-3	few	-	TGTGCCAGCAGGAGGGGAGATACGCAGTATTTT	CASRRGDTQYF
13	TRBV5-1	TRBJ2-2	-	-	TGCGCCAGCAGCTTGGTGGTCTCCGGGGAGCTGTTTTTT	CASSLVVSGELFF
15	TRBV6-5	TRBJ2-7	-	TRBD2	TGTGCCAGCAGGACCGGGACTAGCGGGAGCTACGAGCAGTACTTC	CASRTGTSGSYEQYF
16	TRBV4-1	TRBJ1-5	-	-	TGCGCCAGCAGCCAAGAGTTGTCAGGTGGCAGTCAGCCCCAGCATTTT	CASSQELSGGSQPQHF
17	TRBV18	TRBJ2-3	-	-	TGTGCCAGCTCACCAGAACAACAGGGATTTGGAGGAGATACGCAGTATTTT	CASSPEQQGFGGDTQYF
15	TRBV28	TRBJ2-7	once	TRBD2	TGTGCCAGCAGCTGGACTGGCGGGAGAGGGTACGAGCAGTACTTC	CASSWTGGRGYEQYF
16	TRBV15	TRBJ1-4	once	-	TGTGCCACCAGCAGAGACCGCCCGGGGGATAATGAAAAACTGTTTTTT	CATSRDRPGDNEKLFF
19	TRBV18	TRBJ2-1	-	-	TGTGCCAGCTCACCACGGCGCGGGACAGTTCAGAGCTCCTACAATGAGCAGTTCTTC	CASSPRRGTVQSSYNEQFF
13	TRBV6-5	TRBJ1-5	-	TRBD1	TGTGCCAGTGCCGGGACAGGGGAGCGGCCCCAGCATTTT	CASAGTGERPQHF
14	TRBV5-4	TRBJ1-2	medium-sized	-	TGTGCCAGCAGCAGCCGAGGAGCCTACTATGGCTACACCTTC	CASSSRGAYYGYTF
14	TRBV6-1	TRBJ1-2	-	-	TGTGCCAGCAGTCGGGGACGGAATAACTATGGCTACACCTTC	CASSRGRNNYGYTF
17	TRBV21-1	TRBJ1-5	-	-	TGTGCCAGCAGCAATCCGGGACAGGGGTATAGCAATCAGCCCCAGCATTTT	CASSNPGQGYSNQPQHF
14	TRBV2	TRBJ2-3	-	TRBD2	TGTGCCAGCACAGGGACTAGCGGCACAGATACGCAGTATTTT	CASTGTSGTDTQYF
13	TRBV27	TRBJ2-6	-	-	TGTGCCAGCAGTTCTATGGGGGCCAACGTCCTGACTTTC	CASSSMGANVLTF
12	TRBV2	TRBJ2-7	-	-	TGTGCCAGCAGGGCCACCGACTACGAGCAGTACTTC	CASRATDYEQYF
14	TRBV6-5	TRBJ2-5	-	-	TGTGCCAGCAGTAGCCGGGACGGACAAGAGACCCAGTACTTC	CASSSRDGQETQYF
14	TRBV10-3	TRBJ2-3	-	TRBD2	TGTGCCATCGCGGGAGGGAGAAGCACAGATACGCAGTATTTT	CAIAGGRSTDTQYF
15	TRBV7-9	TRBJ1-2	-	TRBD1	TGTGCCAGCAGCCTAGGACAGGGGAAGTTCTATGGCTACACCTTC	CASSLGQGKFYGYTF
13	TRBV18	TRBJ1-5	-	TRBD1	TGTGCCAGCTCACCAGACAGGGCTCAGCCCCAGCATTTT	CASSPDRAQPQHF
17	TRBV5-1	TRBJ2-6	-	-	TGCGCCAGCAGCTTTGGACAGTTATACTCTGGGGCCAACGTCCTGACTTTC	CASSFGQLYSGANVLTF
15	TRBV19	TRBJ2-3	-	-	TGTGCCAGTAGTATCCCGAGCGGGAGCACAGATACGCAGTATTTT	CASSIPSGSTDTQYF
13	TRBV10-3	TRBJ2-5	-	-	TGTGCCATCAGGAATGAGGGCCAAGAGACCCAGTACTTC	CAIRNEGQETQYF
13	TRBV2	TRBJ2-1	-	-	TGTGCCAGCAGTGAAGAGGCGTACGATGAGCAGTTCTTC	CASSEEAYDEQFF
17	TRBV2	TRBJ1-2	-	-	TGTGCCAGCAGTGAGGGAGGACAGCGACCCTCTAACTATGGCTACACCTTC	CASSEGGQRPSNYGYTF
16	TRBV6-6	TRBJ2-2	-	-	TGTGCCAGCAGTTACTCGATGTACTCTAACACCGGGGAGCTGTTTTTT	CASSYSMYSNTGELFF
16	TRBV29-1	TRBJ2-5	-	TRBD1	TGCAGCGTTGTCCTTCCGACAGGGTCTACCTGGGAGACCCAGTACTTC	CSVVLPTGSTWETQYF
13	TRBV5-6	TRBJ2-7	-	-	TGTGCCAGCAGCTGGGGGGATCGTTACGAGCAGTACTTC	CASSWGDRYEQYF
15	TRBV5-1	TRBJ2-1	-	-	TGCGCCAGCAGCACCGCAGGGAAGGTTTTCAATGAGCAGTTCTTC	CASSTAGKVFNEQFF
15	TRBV28	TRBJ2-7	few	-	TGTGCCAGCAGTTTTTCCTTAGGACAAGCCTACGAGCAGTACTTC	CASSFSLGQAYEQYF
17	TRBV5-1	TRBJ2-3	few	-	TGCGCCAGCAGCCCGCGACTGGGTGCGGGATCACCAGATACGCAGTATTTT	CASSPRLGAGSPDTQYF
16	TRBV2	TRBJ2-1	few	TRBD1	TGTGCCAGCAGTGGGGGTGTTAACAGGGGAATCAATGAGCAGTTCTTC	CASSGGVNRGINEQFF